These T cell receptor beta chains were read from a single sample in a study of OX40 agonist ivuxolimab in advanced cancers. TCRdb keeps only in-frame clones here, not all; method: immunoSEQ multiplex PCR. The table lists some 100,000 clones, approximately 90% of them singletons. The material sequenced was CD4+ or CD8+ T cells sorted from blood, taken in a trial of the OX40 agonist ivuxolimab. The receptors were sampled from an adult with an advanced solid tumor such as melanoma, head and neck, liver or kidney cancer. Each CDR3 is given without its conserved first and last residue. Each record gives: CDR3 protein, V gene, J gene.

CDR3 protein: AWSATQSKAF; V gene: TRBV30; J gene: TRBJ1-1
CDR3 protein: ASSPRNAGIAYEQY; V gene: TRBV18; J gene: TRBJ2-7
CDR3 protein: ASSPQGGRWETQY; V gene: TRBV7-9; J gene: TRBJ2-5
CDR3 protein: ASRQGASDTQY; V gene: TRBV6-5; J gene: TRBJ2-3
CDR3 protein: ASSPGVIELETQY; V gene: TRBV7-3; J gene: TRBJ2-5
CDR3 protein: ASNGFGAPTDTQY; V gene: TRBV19; J gene: TRBJ2-3
CDR3 protein: ATSRTGRTDTQY; V gene: TRBV15; J gene: TRBJ2-3
CDR3 protein: ASSLARQNDQY; V gene: TRBV11-3; J gene: TRBJ2-3
CDR3 protein: ASGSGLAGYEQY; V gene: TRBV5-5; J gene: TRBJ2-7
CDR3 protein: ASSLTGGADTQY; V gene: TRBV11-3; J gene: TRBJ2-3
CDR3 protein: ASSLGTPGLLGNTIY; V gene: TRBV5-1; J gene: TRBJ1-3
CDR3 protein: ASSLQGAEKLF; V gene: TRBV7-9; J gene: TRBJ1-4
CDR3 protein: SACWNTEAF; V gene: TRBV20-1; J gene: TRBJ1-1
CDR3 protein: AITPGANQPQH; V gene: TRBV10-3; J gene: TRBJ1-5
CDR3 protein: ASSQIARSYEQY; V gene: TRBV4-3; J gene: TRBJ2-7
CDR3 protein: ASSQGRGYVFQY; V gene: TRBV19; J gene: TRBJ2-4
CDR3 protein: ASKSRGIYEQY; V gene: TRBV2; J gene: TRBJ2-7
CDR3 protein: ASRSDILETQY; V gene: TRBV7-9; J gene: TRBJ2-5
CDR3 protein: SAIAYEQY; V gene: TRBV20-1; J gene: TRBJ2-7
CDR3 protein: ASSRSGWGLF; V gene: TRBV11-2; J gene: TRBJ2-2
CDR3 protein: ASSSRTSAIQETQY; V gene: TRBV18; J gene: TRBJ2-5
CDR3 protein: ASMLGQRKDGYT; V gene: TRBV28; J gene: TRBJ1-2
CDR3 protein: ASSLGTIGNEQF; V gene: TRBV11-2; J gene: TRBJ2-1
CDR3 protein: SARDARDEKLF; V gene: TRBV29-1; J gene: TRBJ1-4
CDR3 protein: ASSEVSANYEQY; V gene: TRBV19; J gene: TRBJ2-7
CDR3 protein: ASSLGSGTGGGYT; V gene: TRBV7-2; J gene: TRBJ1-2
CDR3 protein: ASSQDSATNQPQH; V gene: TRBV19; J gene: TRBJ1-5
CDR3 protein: ASSYSTLAANEQF; V gene: TRBV6-5; J gene: TRBJ2-1
CDR3 protein: ASSHSGGTDTQY; V gene: TRBV7-9; J gene: TRBJ2-3
CDR3 protein: ASSLAMTGELF; V gene: TRBV5-1; J gene: TRBJ2-2
CDR3 protein: ASSPVSYNEQF; V gene: TRBV18; J gene: TRBJ2-1
CDR3 protein: SVEGGSVYNEQF; V gene: TRBV29-1; J gene: TRBJ2-1
CDR3 protein: ASSQGQGAGELF; V gene: TRBV5-1; J gene: TRBJ2-2
CDR3 protein: ASSPGQGGTGELF; V gene: TRBV7-2; J gene: TRBJ2-2
CDR3 protein: ASSDPTPTNEKLF; V gene: TRBV25-1; J gene: TRBJ1-4
CDR3 protein: ASSWGQGVTQY; V gene: TRBV19; J gene: TRBJ2-5
CDR3 protein: ASTLSGSGADTQY; V gene: TRBV28; J gene: TRBJ2-3
CDR3 protein: SVTKRLPPGDGYT; V gene: TRBV29-1; J gene: TRBJ1-2
CDR3 protein: ASTPLGDRGRRKNEKLF; V gene: TRBV23-1; J gene: TRBJ1-4
CDR3 protein: ASSLGSGGGYT; V gene: TRBV7-9; J gene: TRBJ1-2
CDR3 protein: ASSVSPSGSTDTQY; V gene: TRBV9; J gene: TRBJ2-3
CDR3 protein: ASSSISDWRAF; V gene: TRBV7-9; J gene: TRBJ1-1
CDR3 protein: ASSPRTGRETQY; V gene: TRBV18; J gene: TRBJ2-5
CDR3 protein: ASRLLSGGLKGYT; V gene: TRBV7-9; J gene: TRBJ1-2
CDR3 protein: ASSQGAGGYTDTQY; V gene: TRBV14; J gene: TRBJ2-3
CDR3 protein: ASKGGSGYT; V gene: TRBV7-8; J gene: TRBJ1-2
CDR3 protein: ASSLGAATSGNTIY; V gene: TRBV5-6; J gene: TRBJ1-3
CDR3 protein: SATGTLSYNEQF; V gene: TRBV29-1; J gene: TRBJ2-1
CDR3 protein: ASSLGASSYEQY; V gene: TRBV11-3; J gene: TRBJ2-7